The next 32 T cell receptor beta chains were all read from a single sample in a study of blood T cell repertoires in COVID-19. Method: immunoSEQ multiplex PCR; TCRdb's copy keeps in-frame clones and lacks some. The table records about 120,000 clones, around 88% of them present only once. Sequenced sample: peripheral blood. These receptors all stem from a woman in her forties or fifties with active or convalescent COVID-19.

The V gene is TRBV6-5, the J gene TRBJ2-7; TRBD2 might be the D (5 bases). The V end lost 6 bases, the J end lost 4 bases, and 13 bases lay between the germline ends. Germline V gives CDR1 MNHEY, CDR2 SVGAGI. The CDR3 consists of 13 residues. The CDR3 sequence is CASSTPGSYEQYF. The CDR3 DNA follows: TGTGCCAGCAGCACTCCGGGGAGTTACGAGCAGTACTTC.

V and J are TRBV9 and TRBJ2-1, with 7 bases that match TRBD2. The V segment lost 0 bases and the J segment 7 bases; nucleotides outside the gene matches: 13. This CDR3 has 17 amino acids. Looked up from germline, CDR1 is SGDLS and CDR2 is YYNGEE. In DNA form, the CDR3 reads TGTGCCAGCAGCGTAGTCCCCCTGGCTAGCGGAGCGAATGAGCAGTTCTTC. It codes for CASSVVPLASGANEQFF. The variable domain in full, with the rest retrieved from reference TRBV9 and TRBJ2-1, is DSGVTQTPKHLITATGQRVTLRCSPRSGDLSVYWYQQSLDQGLQFLIQYYNGEERAKGNILERFSAQQFPDLHSELNLSSLELGDSALYFCASSVVPLASGANEQFFGPGTRLTVL.

The sample holds one count of this clone. The rearrangement links TRBV7-2 to TRBJ1-2, with a weak D call TRBD1 (5 bases). V lost 0 bases and J lost 4, with 9 bases in between. The CDR3 spans 14 residues. CDR1 is SGHTA and CDR2 is FQGNSA in the germline V gene. CDR3 sequence: CASSLAQGLYGYTF. CDR3 sequence (DNA): TGTGCCAGCAGCTTAGCCCAGGGACTCTATGGCTACACCTTC.

This clone appeared once. CDR3 amino acids: CASSMGQPFSGNTIYF. CDR3 bases: TGTGCCAGCTCAATGGGACAGCCCTTCTCTGGAAACACCATATATTTT. The chain is built from TRBV18 and TRBJ1-3, with 7 bases fitting TRBD1. V lost 5 bases and J lost 0; bases outside the gene matches: 7. The CDR3 consists of 16 residues. Germline assignment: CDR1 KGHSH and CDR2 LQKENI. Using reference TRBV18 and TRBJ1-3 for the parts outside the CDR3, the full variable domain is NAGVMQNPRHLVRRRGQEARLRCSPMKGHSHVYWYRQLPEEGLKFMVYLQKENIIDESGMPKERFSAEFPKEGPSILRIQQVVRGDSAAYFCASSMGQPFSGNTIYFGEGSWLTVV.

The chain joins TRBV4-2 to TRBJ2-7, with 13 positions matching TRBD2. Germline V lookup: CDR1 LGHNA, CDR2 YNFKEQ. The CDR3 consists of 16 residues. J lost 3 bases, V lost 4 bases, and 6 bases had no gene match. As DNA, the CDR3 is TGTGCCAGCAGCCGATTACTAGCGGGAGGGGGCTACGAGCAGTACTTC. Translated, it gives CASSRLLAGGGYEQYF.

The chain has TRBV19 and TRBJ2-7; 11 positions agree with TRBD2. The CDR3 has 16 residues. Germline loops: CDR1 LNHDA, CDR2 SQIVND (reference sequence). V shed 6 bases and J 2 bases; nucleotides not matched to a gene: 9. The CDR3 DNA sequence: TGTGCCAGTAGCGTACTAGCGGGAGCTCGAACCTACGAGCAGTACTTC. It translates to CASSVLAGARTYEQYF.

The rearrangement links TRBV6-6 to TRBJ2-1, with a possible D match to TRBD1 (6 bases). The CDR3 extends over 16 amino acids. Trimming took off 6 bases at V and 2 bases at J, with 17 bases between the two ends. Germline CDR1 reads MNHNY; CDR2 reads SVGAGI (reference sequence). The CDR3 region is CASRENRVYTYNEQFF. The CDR3 DNA sequence: TGTGCCAGCAGAGAAAACAGGGTGTACACCTACAATGAGCAGTTCTTC.

The chain couples TRBV6-2 or TRBV6-3 to TRBJ2-7, with D unclear. Trimming stripped 4 bases from V and 3 bases from J, with 16 bases between. The CDR3 runs 15 residues. Germline-derived CDR1 and CDR2 are MNHEY and SVGEGT. In DNA, the CDR3 is TGTGCCAGCAGTTTCTCGGAGACCAACTTCTACGAGCAGTACTTC. Its protein product is CASSFSETNFYEQYF.

The V and J genes are TRBV6-2 or TRBV6-3 and TRBJ2-5, with 7 bases lining up with TRBD2. The CDR3 consists of 14 residues. The germline gives CDR1 MNHEY, CDR2 SVGEGT. V lost 5 bases to trimming and J lost 1 base; unmatched junction nucleotides: 4. The CDR3 reads CASSPPSGQETQYF. CDR3 bases: TGTGCCAGCAGTCCACCTAGCGGCCAAGAGACCCAGTACTTC.

The chain couples TRBV28 to TRBJ1-5; no definite D call. The V and J ends lost 8 bases and 7 bases respectively, with 12 bases between them. The CDR3 runs 12 residues. Germline lookup yields CDR1 MDHEN and CDR2 SYDVKM. CDR3 DNA sequence: TGTGCCAGCTGTGTCTACGGGCAGCCCCAGCATTTT. The encoded protein is CASCVYGQPQHF.

The CDR3 DNA reads as TGTGCCGGTACTAGCGGGAGATACAATGAGCAGTTCTTC. Translation: CAGTSGRYNEQFF. The gene calls are TRBV2 and TRBJ2-1, with 11 positions matching TRBD2. The CDR3 is 13 residues long. J gave up 4 bases and V 11 bases, and 4 bases lay outside the gene matches. Germline assignment: CDR1 SNHLY and CDR2 FYNNEI.

The chain recombines TRBV6-2 or TRBV6-3 with TRBJ2-7, with D perhaps matching TRBD1 (6 bases). This CDR3 is built from 14 residues. Trimming pared 5 bases from V and 2 bases from J, leaving 13 bases between. The germline V gene has CDR1 MNHEY and CDR2 SVGEGT. For the CDR3, the DNA is TGTGCCAGCAGTCAGAGGGGGAACACCTACGAGCAGTACTTC. Translated: CASSQRGNTYEQYF.

The chain is built from TRBV7-8 and TRBJ2-3; a possible D gene is TRBD1 (5 bases). The V gene lost 2 bases and the J gene lost 6 bases, with 18 bases spanning the gap. Germline V gene sequence: CDR1 SGHVS, CDR2 FQNEAQ. The CDR3 covers 16 residues. CDR3 residues: CASSLWARARQDTQYF. The CDR3 DNA reads TGTGCCAGCAGCTTATGGGCGAGAGCGAGACAGGATACGCAGTATTTT.

This clone was recorded only once. This chain joins TRBV5-4 and TRBJ2-5; TRBD2 aligns across 9 bases. Per germline, CDR1 SGHNT and CDR2 YYREEE (reference sequence). This CDR3 has 16 residues. V was clipped by 4 bases and J by 2 bases; unmatched bases: 9. CDR3 sequence (DNA): TGTGCCAGCAGCCCGAGGGAGACTAGCGGACAAGAGACCCAGTACTTC. It codes for CASSPRETSGQETQYF.

This sequence joins TRBV19 and TRBJ2-5; tentative D call: TRBD1 (6 bases). CDR1 and CDR2 (germline): LNHDA, SQIVND (reference sequence). V was trimmed by 3 bases and J by 4 bases, leaving 9 bases between them. The CDR3 consists of 13 residues. The DNA for the CDR3 is TGTGCCAGTAGTATTACAGGGCTAGAGACCCAGTACTTC. Translating it yields CASSITGLETQYF.

The rearrangement joins TRBV9 to TRBJ2-1, with D possibly matching TRBD2 (5 bases). The CDR3 totals 15 residues. V was clipped by 1 base and J by 0 bases, with 8 bases between them. Germline CDR1 reads SGDLS; CDR2 reads YYNGEE. The CDR3, as DNA: TGTGCCAGCAGCGTACTGGGGAGCTCCTACAATGAGCAGTTCTTC. It is translated as CASSVLGSSYNEQFF.

The J gene is TRBJ2-5, the V gene TRBV2, with TRBD1 matching over 7 bases. This CDR3 contains 14 residues. From germline, CDR1 is SNHLY and CDR2 FYNNEI. The trim removed 4 bases at V and 4 bases at J, leaving 6 bases unmatched. The CDR3 spells CASSAFDRAETQYF. CDR3 coding DNA: TGTGCCAGCAGTGCTTTTGACAGGGCAGAGACCCAGTACTTC.

J is TRBJ1-1 and V is TRBV9, with 7 bases fitting TRBD1. The germline gives CDR1 SGDLS, CDR2 YYNGEE. V dropped 4 bases and J dropped 4; count of bases not matched to a gene: 10. CDR3 length equals 15 residues. CDR3 bases: TGTGCCAGCAGCACAGGAAGGGGGCTCGGCACTGAAGCTTTCTTT. This translates into CASSTGRGLGTEAFF.

This clone was detected only a few times. The genes are TRBV27 and TRBJ1-2, with 8 bases that match TRBD1. Trimming removed 8 bases from V and 7 bases from J; junction bases left unmatched: 12. Looked up from germline, CDR1 is MNHEY and CDR2 is SMNVEV (reference sequence). The CDR3 is made up of 14 amino acids. The CDR3 DNA reads as TGTGCCAGCGCCTTCCGGGACAGGAGGGGTGGCTACACCTTC. It is translated as CASAFRDRRGGYTF.

V usage is TRBV29-1 and J usage is TRBJ2-3, with D possibly being TRBD1 (5 bases). V lost 7 bases, J lost 1 base, and 9 bases lay in between. The V gene's germline CDR1 is SQVTM and CDR2 ANQGSEA. The CDR3 consists of 12 residues. CDR3 nucleotides: TGCAGCGCGGACACCGGCACAGATACGCAGTATTTT. Protein product: CSADTGTDTQYF.

The chain links TRBV9 to TRBJ2-2; D not certain. The CDR3 has 12 residues. V gave up 4 bases and J gave up 2 bases, with 3 bases separating them. Looked up from germline, CDR1 is SGDLS and CDR2 is YYNGEE. CDR3 sequence (DNA): TGTGCCAGCAGCTTAAACACCGGGGAGCTGTTTTTT. Protein product: CASSLNTGELFF.

This clone occurred once. J is TRBJ2-2 and V is TRBV4-2; D is unresolved. This CDR3 has 15 residues. Trimming shortened V by 1 base and J by 4 bases, and 10 bases separated the two germline ends. Germline V gene lookup returns CDR1 LGHNA and CDR2 YNFKEQ. CDR3: CASSQGRFSTGELFF. DNA for the CDR3: TGTGCCAGCAGCCAAGGTCGTTTTTCCACCGGGGAGCTGTTTTTT.

This chain connects TRBV19 to TRBJ1-1; D perhaps matches TRBD1 (5 bases). The CDR3 length is 16 residues. Germline V lookup: CDR1 LNHDA, CDR2 SQIVND (reference sequence). The V and J ends lost 5 bases and 6 bases respectively, with 22 bases between them. The CDR3 reads CASSDERGSLSPEAFF. CDR3 bases: TGTGCCAGTAGTGATGAACGGGGGTCCTTAAGTCCTGAAGCTTTCTTT.

This sequence joins TRBV11-2 and TRBJ2-3; possibly TRBD2 for D (6 bases). The ends were cut back, 5 bases at V and 9 bases at J, with 15 bases in the middle. The CDR3 has 13 residues. Germline values: CDR1 SGHAT, CDR2 FQNNGV. This chain's CDR3 is CASSSKTSRTQYF. CDR3 DNA: TGTGCCAGCAGCAGCAAAACTAGCCGGACGCAGTATTTT.

CDR3 DNA: TGTGCCAGCAGTTACTTAAATAGTGCCGAGCAGTACTTC. Translation: CASSYLNSAEQYF. V and J are TRBV6-5 and TRBJ2-7, with no clear D. The germline V and J ends were trimmed by 1 base and 6 bases, with 10 bases remaining between them. The CDR3 runs to 13 residues. CDR1 and CDR2 from the germline V gene are MNHEY and SVGAGI.

The J gene is TRBJ2-7, the V gene TRBV30, with 7 bases fitting TRBD2. This CDR3 has 19 residues. J was trimmed by 6 bases and V by 2 bases; bases with no gene match: 25. Germline CDR1 is GTSNPN and CDR2 is SVGIG (reference sequence). CDR3 bases: TGTGCCTGGAGTACCCCGCAGGGAGGAGGGAGGGTTCTGAGATCCGAGCAGTACTTC. Translation: CAWSTPQGGGRVLRSEQYF.

This chain connects TRBV20-1 to TRBJ1-5; D remains ambiguous. The CDR3 loop spans 13 amino acids. Germline V gene lookup returns CDR1 DFQATT and CDR2 SNEGSKA (reference sequence). The V gene lost 6 bases and the J gene lost 5 bases, with 14 bases spanning the gap. The CDR3 nucleotides are TGCAGTGCAAGTAAGGACGGGGATCAGCCCCAGCATTTT. As protein: CSASKDGDQPQHF.

The chain joins TRBV19 to TRBJ2-1, with a possible D match to TRBD2 (5 bases). This CDR3 is built from 13 residues. V lost 4 bases, J lost 4 bases, and 8 bases lay in between. Germline V CDR1 and CDR2: LNHDA, SQIVND (reference sequence). CDR3 bases: TGTGCCAGTAGTAGATCGGGATACAATGAGCAGTTCTTC. Its protein is CASSRSGYNEQFF. The full variable domain, in which reference TRBV19 and TRBJ2-1 provide the parts outside the CDR3, is DGGITQSPKYLFRKEGQNVTLSCEQNLNHDAMYWYRQDPGQGLRLIYYSQIVNDFQKGDIAEGYSVSREKKESFPLTVTSAQKNPTAFYLCASSRSGYNEQFFGPGTRLTVL.

The count of this clone is one. The chain is built from TRBV28 and TRBJ2-3; D is perhaps TRBD2 (6 bases). This CDR3 region has 15 residues. Germline V gives CDR1 MDHEN, CDR2 SYDVKM. V shed 4 bases and J shed 1 base, with 12 bases lying between them. CDR3 nucleotides: TGTGCCAGCAGTTCGACCTCGGGGGGCACAGATACGCAGTATTTT. Its translation: CASSSTSGGTDTQYF.

The rearrangement links TRBV13 to TRBJ2-2, with no clear D. The CDR3 is 14 residues long. The V and J ends lost 5 bases and 2 bases respectively, with 9 bases between them. Germline V gene sequence: CDR1 PRHDT, CDR2 FYEKMQ (reference sequence). Here the CDR3 reads CASSLRGNTGELFF. The CDR3 DNA sequence: TGTGCCAGCAGCCTTCGAGGTAACACCGGGGAGCTGTTTTTT.

The chain employs TRBV10-3 and TRBJ1-3; 9 bases line up with TRBD1. The CDR3 consists of 17 residues. Per the germline V gene, CDR1 is ENHRY and CDR2 is SYGVKD. With 4 bases clipped from V and 1 base from J, the junction kept 8 bases outside the gene matches. CDR3 in DNA: TGTGCCATCAGTGGTTCGACAGGGGGGGAGTCTGGAAACACCATATATTTT. Translation: CAISGSTGGESGNTIYF.

The chain links TRBV3-1 (or the pseudogene TRBV3-2) to TRBJ2-5, with D possibly TRBD2 on 5 matching bases. The CDR3 runs to 13 residues. V shed 1 base and J shed 7 bases, with 10 bases lying between them. In germline, CDR1 is LGHDT, CDR2 YNNKEL (reference sequence). CDR3 protein: CASSQGSRGTQYF. The CDR3 DNA sequence: TGTGCCAGCAGCCAAGGTTCACGGGGGACCCAGTACTTC.